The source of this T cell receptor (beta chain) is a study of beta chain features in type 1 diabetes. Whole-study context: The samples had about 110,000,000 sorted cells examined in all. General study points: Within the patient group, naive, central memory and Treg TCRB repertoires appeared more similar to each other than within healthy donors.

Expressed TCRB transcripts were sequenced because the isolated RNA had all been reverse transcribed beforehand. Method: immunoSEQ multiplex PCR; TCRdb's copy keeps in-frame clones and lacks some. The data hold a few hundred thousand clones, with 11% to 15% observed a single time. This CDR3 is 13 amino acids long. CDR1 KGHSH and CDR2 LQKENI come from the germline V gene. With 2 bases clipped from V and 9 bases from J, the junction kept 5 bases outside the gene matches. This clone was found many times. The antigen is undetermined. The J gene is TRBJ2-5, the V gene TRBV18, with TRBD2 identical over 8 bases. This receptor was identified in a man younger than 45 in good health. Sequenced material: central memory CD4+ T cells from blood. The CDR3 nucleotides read TGTGCCAGCTCACCAACTAGCGGACAGCCCCAGTACTTC. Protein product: CASSPTSGQPQYF. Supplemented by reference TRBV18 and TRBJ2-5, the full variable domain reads NAGVMQNPRHLVRRRGQEARLRCSPMKGHSHVYWYRQLPEEGLKFMVYLQKENIIDESGMPKERFSAEFPKEGPSILRIQQVVRGDSAAYFCASSPTSGQPQYFGPGTRLLVL.